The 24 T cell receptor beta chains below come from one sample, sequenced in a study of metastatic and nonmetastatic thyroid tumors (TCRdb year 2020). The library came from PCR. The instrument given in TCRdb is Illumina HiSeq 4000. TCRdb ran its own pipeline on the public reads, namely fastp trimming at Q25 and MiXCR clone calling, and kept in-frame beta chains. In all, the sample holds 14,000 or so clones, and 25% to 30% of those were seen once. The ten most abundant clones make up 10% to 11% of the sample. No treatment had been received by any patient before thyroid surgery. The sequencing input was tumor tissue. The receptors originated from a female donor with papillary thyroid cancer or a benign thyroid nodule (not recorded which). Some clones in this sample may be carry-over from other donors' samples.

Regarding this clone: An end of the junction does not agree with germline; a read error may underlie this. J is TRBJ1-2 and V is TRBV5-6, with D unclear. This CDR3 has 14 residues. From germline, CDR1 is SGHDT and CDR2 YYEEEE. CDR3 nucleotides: TGTGCCAGCATCTTGGGTCGGGTCTCTCATGGCTACACCTTC. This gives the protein CASILGRVSHGYTF.

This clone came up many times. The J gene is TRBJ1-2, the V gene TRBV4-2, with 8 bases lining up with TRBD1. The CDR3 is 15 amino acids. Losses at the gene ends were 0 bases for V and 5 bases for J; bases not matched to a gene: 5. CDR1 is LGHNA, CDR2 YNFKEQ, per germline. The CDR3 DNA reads TGTGCCAGCAGCCAAGAACGCACAGGGGGGTATGGCTACACCTTC. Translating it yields CASSQERTGGYGYTF.

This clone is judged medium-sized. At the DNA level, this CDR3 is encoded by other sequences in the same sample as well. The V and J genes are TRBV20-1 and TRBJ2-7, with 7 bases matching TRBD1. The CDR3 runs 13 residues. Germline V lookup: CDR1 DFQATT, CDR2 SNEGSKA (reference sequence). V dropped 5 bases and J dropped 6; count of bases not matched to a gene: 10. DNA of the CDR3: TGCAGTGCTGCCCCAGGGGGAAATCGCGAGCAGTACTTC. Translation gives CSAAPGGNREQYF.

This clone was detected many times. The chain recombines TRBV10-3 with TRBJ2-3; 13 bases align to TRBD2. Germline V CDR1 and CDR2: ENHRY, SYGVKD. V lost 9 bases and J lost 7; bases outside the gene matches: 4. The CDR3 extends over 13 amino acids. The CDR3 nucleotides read TGTGCCATTGGACTAGCGGGAGCGAATACGCAGTATTTT. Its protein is CAIGLAGANTQYF.

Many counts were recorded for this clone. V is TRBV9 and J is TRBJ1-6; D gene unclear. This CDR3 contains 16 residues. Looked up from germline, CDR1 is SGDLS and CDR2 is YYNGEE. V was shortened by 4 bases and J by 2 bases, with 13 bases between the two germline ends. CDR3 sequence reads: CASSPSADPYNSPLHF. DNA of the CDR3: TGTGCCAGCAGCCCGAGCGCGGACCCCTATAATTCACCCCTCCACTTT.

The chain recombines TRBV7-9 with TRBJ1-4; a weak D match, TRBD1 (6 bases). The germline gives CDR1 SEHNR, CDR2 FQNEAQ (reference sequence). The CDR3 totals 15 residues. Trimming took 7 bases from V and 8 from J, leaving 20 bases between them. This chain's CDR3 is CASTLGACSGEKLFF. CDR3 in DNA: TGTGCCAGCACTTTGGGGGCATGTTCAGGGGAAAAACTGTTTTTT.

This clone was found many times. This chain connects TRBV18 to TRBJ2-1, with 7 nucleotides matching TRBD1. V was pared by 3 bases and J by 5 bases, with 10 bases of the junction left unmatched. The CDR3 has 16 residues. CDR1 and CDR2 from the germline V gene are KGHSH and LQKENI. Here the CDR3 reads CASSPNGQGVNNEQFF. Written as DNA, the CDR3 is TGTGCCAGCTCACCCAATGGGCAGGGGGTCAACAATGAGCAGTTCTTC.

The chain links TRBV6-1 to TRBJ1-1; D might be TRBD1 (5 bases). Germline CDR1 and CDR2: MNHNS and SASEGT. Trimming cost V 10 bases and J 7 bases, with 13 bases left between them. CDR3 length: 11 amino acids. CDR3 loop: CATRVGGEAFF. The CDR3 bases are TGTGCCACCCGGGTGGGGGGTGAAGCTTTCTTT.

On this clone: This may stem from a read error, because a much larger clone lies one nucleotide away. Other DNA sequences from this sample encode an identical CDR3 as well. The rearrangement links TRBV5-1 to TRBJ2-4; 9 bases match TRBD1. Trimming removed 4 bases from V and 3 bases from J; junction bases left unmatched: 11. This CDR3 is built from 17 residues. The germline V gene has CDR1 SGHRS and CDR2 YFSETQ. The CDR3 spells CASSRGMWTGDKNIQYF. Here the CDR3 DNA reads TGCGCCAGCAGCCGGGGTATGTGGACAGGGGACAAAAACATTCAGTACTTC.

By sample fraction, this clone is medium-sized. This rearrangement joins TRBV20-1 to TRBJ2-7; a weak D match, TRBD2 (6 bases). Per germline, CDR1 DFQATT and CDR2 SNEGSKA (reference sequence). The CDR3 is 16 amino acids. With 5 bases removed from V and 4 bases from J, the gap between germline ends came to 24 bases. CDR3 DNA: TGCAGTGCTGTCACTCCTTTAGCGGTCCCGCAGTACGAGCAGTACTTC. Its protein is CSAVTPLAVPQYEQYF.

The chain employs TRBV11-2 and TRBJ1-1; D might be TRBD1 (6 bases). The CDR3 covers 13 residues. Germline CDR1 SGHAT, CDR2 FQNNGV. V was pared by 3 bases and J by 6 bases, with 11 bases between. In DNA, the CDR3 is TGTGCCAGCAGCTTGCTACAGGGTTCTGAAGCTTTCTTT. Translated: CASSLLQGSEAFF.

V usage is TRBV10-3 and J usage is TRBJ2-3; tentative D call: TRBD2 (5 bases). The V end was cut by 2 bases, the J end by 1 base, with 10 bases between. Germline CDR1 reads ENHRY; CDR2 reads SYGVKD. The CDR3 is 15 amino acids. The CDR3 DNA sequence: TGTGCCATCAGTGAGGTCGGCGGGCGCACAGATACGCAGTATTTT. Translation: CAISEVGGRTDTQYF.

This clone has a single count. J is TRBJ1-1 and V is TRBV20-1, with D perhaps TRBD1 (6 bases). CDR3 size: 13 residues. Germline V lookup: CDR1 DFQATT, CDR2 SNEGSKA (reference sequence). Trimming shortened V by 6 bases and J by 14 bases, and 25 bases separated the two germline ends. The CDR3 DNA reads TGCAGTGCCGGCCCCCAGGGGACCCCAGGAGCCTTCTTT. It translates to CSAGPQGTPGAFF.

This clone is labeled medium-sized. CDR3 nucleotides: TGCGCCAGCAGCGTGACAGGGGCGGAGGGCTACACCTTC. Amino acids: CASSVTGAEGYTF. This sequence joins TRBV5-1 and TRBJ1-2; 8 nucleotides align to TRBD1. Germline trimming cut 4 bases from V and 8 bases from J; bases unmatched to any gene: 7. The CDR3 length is 13 residues. Germline-derived CDR1 and CDR2 are SGHRS and YFSETQ. Complete variable domain (other parts from reference TRBV5-1 and TRBJ1-2): KAGVTQTPRYLIKTRGQQVTLSCSPISGHRSVSWYQQTPGQGLQFLFEYFSETQRNKGNFPGRFSGRQFSNSRSEMNVSTLELGDSALYLCASSVTGAEGYTFGSGTRLTVV.

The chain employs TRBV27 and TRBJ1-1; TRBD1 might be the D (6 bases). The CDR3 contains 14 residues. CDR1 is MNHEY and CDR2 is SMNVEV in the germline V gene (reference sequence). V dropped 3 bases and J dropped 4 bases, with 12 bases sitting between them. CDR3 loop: CASSLKTGSTEAFF. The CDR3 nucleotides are TGTGCCAGCAGTTTGAAAACAGGGAGCACTGAAGCTTTCTTT.

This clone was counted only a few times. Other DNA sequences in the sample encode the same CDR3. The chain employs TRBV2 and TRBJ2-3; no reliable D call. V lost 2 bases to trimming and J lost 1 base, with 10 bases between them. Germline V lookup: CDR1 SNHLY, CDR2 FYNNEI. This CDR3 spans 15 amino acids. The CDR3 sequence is CASSELSGGTDTQYF. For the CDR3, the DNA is TGTGCCAGCAGTGAACTAAGTGGCGGCACAGATACGCAGTATTTT.

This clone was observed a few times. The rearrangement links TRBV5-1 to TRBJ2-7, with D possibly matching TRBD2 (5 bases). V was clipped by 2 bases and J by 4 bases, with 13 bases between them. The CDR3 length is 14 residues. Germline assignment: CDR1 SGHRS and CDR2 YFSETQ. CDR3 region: CASSLVLGGYEQYF. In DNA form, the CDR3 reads TGCGCCAGCAGCTTAGTACTAGGCGGGTACGAGCAGTACTTC.

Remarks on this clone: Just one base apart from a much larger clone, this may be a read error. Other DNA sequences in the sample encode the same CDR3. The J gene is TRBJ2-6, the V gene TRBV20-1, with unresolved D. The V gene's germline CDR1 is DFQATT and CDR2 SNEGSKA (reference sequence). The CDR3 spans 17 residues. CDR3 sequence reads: CSARDWAQSSGANVLTF. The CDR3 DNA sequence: TGCAGTGCTAGAGATTGGGCCCAGAGCTCTGGTGCCAATGTCCTGACTTTC.

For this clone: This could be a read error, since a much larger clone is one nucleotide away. Here the CDR3 DNA reads TGTGCCAGCAGCCAGGGAATAGCGGTTCCCAATGAGCAGTTCTTC. Residues: CASSQGIAVPNEQFF. The V call is TRBV4-2, the J call TRBJ2-1, with D maybe TRBD2 (6 bases). The CDR3 length is 15 residues. CDR1 LGHNA and CDR2 YNFKEQ come from the germline V gene. V lost 3 bases, J lost 6 bases, and 15 bases lay in between.

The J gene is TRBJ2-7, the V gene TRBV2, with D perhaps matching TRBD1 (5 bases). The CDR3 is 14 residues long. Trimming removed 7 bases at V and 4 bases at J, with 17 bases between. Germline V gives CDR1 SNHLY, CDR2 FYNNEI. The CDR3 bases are TGTGCCAGCATTAGGACAACCGAATCATACGAGCAGTACTTC. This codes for CASIRTTESYEQYF. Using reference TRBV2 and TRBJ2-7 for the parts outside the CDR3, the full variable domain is EPEVTQTPSHQVTQMGQEVILRCVPISNHLYFYWYRQILGQKVEFLVSFYNNEISEKSEIFDDQFSVERPDGSNFTLKIRSTKLEDSAMYFCASIRTTESYEQYFGPGTRLTVT.

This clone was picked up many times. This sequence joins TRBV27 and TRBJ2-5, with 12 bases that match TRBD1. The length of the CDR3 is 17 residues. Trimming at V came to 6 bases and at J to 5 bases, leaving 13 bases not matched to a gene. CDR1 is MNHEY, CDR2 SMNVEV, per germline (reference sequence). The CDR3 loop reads CASSSFTGTGGRETQYF. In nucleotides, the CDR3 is TGTGCCAGCAGCTCCTTTACCGGGACAGGGGGCCGGGAGACCCAGTACTTC.

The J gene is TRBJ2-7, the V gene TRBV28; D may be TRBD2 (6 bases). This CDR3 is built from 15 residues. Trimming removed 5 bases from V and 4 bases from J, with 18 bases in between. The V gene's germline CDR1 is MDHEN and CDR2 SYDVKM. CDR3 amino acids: CASSPARRGVYEQYF. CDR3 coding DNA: TGTGCCAGCAGTCCCGCGCGGAGGGGTGTGTACGAGCAGTACTTC.

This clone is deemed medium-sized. In DNA form, the CDR3 reads TGTGCCAGCAGTTTCGGGTTCCTAGCGGGACACAATGAGCAGTTCTTC. Its translation is CASSFGFLAGHNEQFF. The chain is built from TRBV28 and TRBJ2-1; TRBD2 matches 9 bases. Germline CDR1 MDHEN, CDR2 SYDVKM. J gave up 5 bases and V 3 bases, and 8 bases lay outside the gene matches. The CDR3 runs to 16 residues.

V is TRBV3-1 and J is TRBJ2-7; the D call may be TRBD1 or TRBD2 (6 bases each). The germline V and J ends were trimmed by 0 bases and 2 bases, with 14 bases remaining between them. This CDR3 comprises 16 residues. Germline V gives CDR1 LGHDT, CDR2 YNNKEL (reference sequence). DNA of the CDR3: TGTGCCAGCAGCCAAGAGGGGGGACATCTTACCTACGAGCAGTACTTC. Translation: CASSQEGGHLTYEQYF.